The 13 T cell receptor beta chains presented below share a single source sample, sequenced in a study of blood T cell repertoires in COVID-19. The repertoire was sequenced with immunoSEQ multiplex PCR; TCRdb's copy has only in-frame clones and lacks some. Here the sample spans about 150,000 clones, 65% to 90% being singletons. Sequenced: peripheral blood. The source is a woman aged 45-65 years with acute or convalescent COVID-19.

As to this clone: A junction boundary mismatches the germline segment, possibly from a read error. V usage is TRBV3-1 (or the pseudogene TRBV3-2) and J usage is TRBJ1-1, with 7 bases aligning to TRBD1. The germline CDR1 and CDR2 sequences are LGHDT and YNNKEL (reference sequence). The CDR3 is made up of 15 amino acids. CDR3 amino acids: CASSQGQDEDTEAFF. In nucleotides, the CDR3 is TGTGCCAGCAGTCAAGGACAGGATGAAGACACTGAAGCTTTCTTT.

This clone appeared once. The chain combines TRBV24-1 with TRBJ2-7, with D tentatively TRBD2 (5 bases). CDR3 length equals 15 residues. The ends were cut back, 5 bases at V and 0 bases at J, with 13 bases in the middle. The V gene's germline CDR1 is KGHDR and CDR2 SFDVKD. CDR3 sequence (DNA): TGTGCCACCAGTGGTGAGCGGCTGAGCTCCTACGAGCAGTACTTC. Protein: CATSGERLSSYEQYF.

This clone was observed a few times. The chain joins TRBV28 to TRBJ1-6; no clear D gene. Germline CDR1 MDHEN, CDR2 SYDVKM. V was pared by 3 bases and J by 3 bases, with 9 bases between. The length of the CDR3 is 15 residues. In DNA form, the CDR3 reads TGTGCCAGCAGTTTTGGAGGATACTATAATTCACCCCTCCACTTT. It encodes CASSFGGYYNSPLHF.

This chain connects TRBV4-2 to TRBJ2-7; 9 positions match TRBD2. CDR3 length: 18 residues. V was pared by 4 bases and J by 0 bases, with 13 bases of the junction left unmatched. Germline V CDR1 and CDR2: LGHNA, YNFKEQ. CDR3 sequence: CASSRISGTSSSSYEQYF. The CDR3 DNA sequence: TGTGCCAGCAGCCGTATTTCCGGGACTAGCTCCAGCTCCTACGAGCAGTACTTC.

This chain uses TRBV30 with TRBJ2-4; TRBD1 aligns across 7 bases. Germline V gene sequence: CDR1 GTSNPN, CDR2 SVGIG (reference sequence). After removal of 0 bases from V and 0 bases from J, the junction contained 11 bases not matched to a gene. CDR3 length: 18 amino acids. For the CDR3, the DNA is TGTGCCTGGAGTGTACCGCCAGGGGGATTAATAGCCAAAAACATTCAGTACTTC. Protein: CAWSVPPGGLIAKNIQYF.

As DNA, the CDR3 is TGTGCCAGCAGCGGACAGAGCTCCTATAATTCACCCCTCCACTTT. Protein product: CASSGQSSYNSPLHF. The rearrangement joins TRBV2 to TRBJ1-6; D is perhaps TRBD1 (6 bases). Germline values: CDR1 SNHLY, CDR2 FYNNEI. The CDR3 runs to 15 residues. The germline V and J ends were trimmed by 6 bases and 0 bases, with 9 bases remaining between them.

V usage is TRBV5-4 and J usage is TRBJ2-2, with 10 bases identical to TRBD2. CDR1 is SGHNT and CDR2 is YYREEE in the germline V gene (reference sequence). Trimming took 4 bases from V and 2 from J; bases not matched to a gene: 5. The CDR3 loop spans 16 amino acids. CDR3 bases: TGTGCCAGCAGCGGCAGGACTAGCGGAAACACCGGGGAGCTGTTTTTT. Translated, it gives CASSGRTSGNTGELFF.

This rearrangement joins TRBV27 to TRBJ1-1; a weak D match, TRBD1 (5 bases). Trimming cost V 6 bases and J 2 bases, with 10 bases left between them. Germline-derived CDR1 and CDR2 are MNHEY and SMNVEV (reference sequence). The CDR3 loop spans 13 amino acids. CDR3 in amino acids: CASSNRRNTEAFF. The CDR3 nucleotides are TGTGCCAGCAGCAACAGGCGAAACACTGAAGCTTTCTTT.

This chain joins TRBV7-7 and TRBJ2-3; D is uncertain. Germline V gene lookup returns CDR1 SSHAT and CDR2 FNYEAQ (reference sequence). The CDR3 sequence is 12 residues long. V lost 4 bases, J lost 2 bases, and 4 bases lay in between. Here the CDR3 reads CASSSNTDTQYF. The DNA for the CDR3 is TGTGCCAGCAGCTCAAACACAGATACGCAGTATTTT.

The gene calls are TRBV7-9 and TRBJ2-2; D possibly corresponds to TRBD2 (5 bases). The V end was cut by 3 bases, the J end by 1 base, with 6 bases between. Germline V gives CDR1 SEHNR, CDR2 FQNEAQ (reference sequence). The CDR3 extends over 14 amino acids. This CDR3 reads CASSLAGNTGELFF. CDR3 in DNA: TGTGCCAGCAGCTTGGCGGGGAACACCGGGGAGCTGTTTTTT.

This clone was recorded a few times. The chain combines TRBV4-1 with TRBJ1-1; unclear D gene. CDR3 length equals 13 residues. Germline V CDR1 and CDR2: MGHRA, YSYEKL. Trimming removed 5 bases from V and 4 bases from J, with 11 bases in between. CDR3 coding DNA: TGCGCCAGCAGCTACTTAGTGGTCACTGAAGCTTTCTTT. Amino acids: CASSYLVVTEAFF.

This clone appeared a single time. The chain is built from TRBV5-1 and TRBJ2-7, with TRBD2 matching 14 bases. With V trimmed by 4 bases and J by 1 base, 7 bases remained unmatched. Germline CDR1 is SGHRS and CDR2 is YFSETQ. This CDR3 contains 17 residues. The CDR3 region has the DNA TGCGCCAGCAGCCAGGGACTAGCGGGAGATCATTCCTACGAGCAGTACTTC. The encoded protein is CASSQGLAGDHSYEQYF.

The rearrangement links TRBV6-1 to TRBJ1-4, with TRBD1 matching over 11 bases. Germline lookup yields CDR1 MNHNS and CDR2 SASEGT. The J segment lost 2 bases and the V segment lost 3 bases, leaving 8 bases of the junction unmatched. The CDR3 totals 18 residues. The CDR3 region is CASSDWGQGGKTNEKLFF. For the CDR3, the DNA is TGTGCCAGCAGTGACTGGGGACAGGGGGGGAAGACTAATGAAAAACTGTTTTTT.